Detailed here is one T cell receptor delta chain. No antigen is known for it. TCRdb attributes to this sequence the protein of a much larger clone, which differs from the DNA translation at residue 10; a read error is likely, and the protein displayed is translated from the DNA. V lost 3 bases and J lost 0 bases, and the count of bases not matched to a germline gene is 8. The CDR3 goes from the cysteine to the phenylalanine over 19 residues. The DNA shown is the 57-base CDR3, in frame from base 1. CDR1 is given as GEAIGNYY and CDR2 as EKD, both from the germline V gene. Receptors were amplified or captured by RT-PCR. TCRdb shows the sequencer as Illumina MiSeq. TCRdb reran clone calling on the public reads with CATT; rows sharing one DNA sequence were then combined. The sample table lists fewer than 350 delta-chain clones, about 25% of them with a count of one. The ten most abundant clones make up 88% of the sample.

This entry is derived from a study of gammadelta T cells in human blood (dated by TCRdb to the early 2020s). Findings and caveats that apply to the study as a whole: According to the study, polyclonal expansion of innate gamma-delta T cells right after birth appeared to be driven by microbial exposure.

The receptor's source is a human donor. Rearrangement joined TRDV2 to TRDJ3, with TRDD3 identical over 9 junction bases. TCRdb supplies no J gene; here it was assigned by aligning the nucleotide sequence to germline. Material for sequencing was Vgamma9Vdelta2 gamma-delta T cells from adult blood. The nucleotide sequence reads TGTGCCTGTGACCCCCTTACTGGGGGAATCTCCTGGGACACCCGACAGATGTTTTTC. Its translation reads: CACDPLTGGISWDTRQMFF.